This is a list of T cell receptor beta chains from one sample in a study of beta chain features in type 1 diabetes. TCRdb's copy holds only in-frame clones and misses some; the assay was immunoSEQ multiplex PCR. The top ten clones hold roughly 0.016% of a sample with 300,000 to 400,000 clones, approximately 9.9% of them seen once. Sequencing was carried out using naive CD4+ T cells from blood. The origin of the receptors is a woman in her 30s in good health. CDR3s include the opening cysteine and the closing phenylalanine or tryptophan. Each record gives: CDR3 DNA, CDR3 protein, J gene, V gene, clone size, D gene. The D gene is left open where the match is weak. Where a row states a size, it is once, few, many or the class of an expanded clone; other rows omit it.

TGTGCCAGCAGTTTGGCGGGTCCCTATGGCTACACCTTC,CASSLAGPYGYTF,TRBJ1-2,TRBV27,-,-
TGTGCCAGCAGCCGGGTGGAGGACTCGGACAATGAGCAGTTCTTC,CASSRVEDSDNEQFF,TRBJ2-1,TRBV4-2,-,-
TGTGCCAGCAGTGAATCGTGGGGGCCTCAGCCCCAGCATTTT,CASSESWGPQPQHF,TRBJ1-5,TRBV2,few,-
TGTGCCAGTAGTATAGATGCCGGGACTAAGTCCTACAATGAGCAGTTCTTC,CASSIDAGTKSYNEQFF,TRBJ2-1,TRBV19,few,TRBD2
TGTGCCAGCAGGCGGTCACAAGAGACCCAGTACTTC,CASRRSQETQYF,TRBJ2-5,TRBV4-2,-,-
TGTGCCAGTAGTCCCGGGTCTGGGGCCAACGTCCTGACTTTC,CASSPGSGANVLTF,TRBJ2-6,TRBV19,few,-
TGTGCCAGCAGTTTAGACCCAGGCGTTTCAGATACGCAGTATTTT,CASSLDPGVSDTQYF,TRBJ2-3,TRBV27,few,-
TGTGCCAGCAGTTACAGACTAGCGGGCACAGATACGCAGTATTTT,CASSYRLAGTDTQYF,TRBJ2-3,TRBV6-5,-,TRBD2
TGTGCCAGCAGCTTAGTACCAGGGGTCAATGAGCAGTTCTTC,CASSLVPGVNEQFF,TRBJ2-1,TRBV7-2,-,-
TGTGCCAGCAGCTTGGGGACTAGCGGAGTGGTAGATACGCAGTATTTT,CASSLGTSGVVDTQYF,TRBJ2-3,TRBV7-9,few,TRBD2
TGTGCCAGCAGTTCCCTACGCGGGACTAGACTCCCTGAGCAGTTCTTC,CASSSLRGTRLPEQFF,TRBJ2-1,TRBV6-5,few,TRBD2
TGTGCCACCAGGGGAGGGGGCTCCTACAATGAGCAGTTCTTC,CATRGGGSYNEQFF,TRBJ2-1,TRBV19,-,-
TGTGCCAGCAGTGAAGAGGCGAGCGGGAGGGGGTACGAGCAGTACTTC,CASSEEASGRGYEQYF,TRBJ2-7,TRBV6-1,-,TRBD2
TGTGCCACCAGCAGAGAGGGCAGGGAGGGTGAGCAGTTCTTC,CATSREGREGEQFF,TRBJ2-1,TRBV15,few,TRBD2
TGTGCCAGCTCACAGGGGACTGGTACGCCCTACGAGCAGTACTTC,CASSQGTGTPYEQYF,TRBJ2-7,TRBV18,-,-
TGTGCCAGCAGCCGGACTAGCGGGGCTCAAGAGCAGTTCTTC,CASSRTSGAQEQFF,TRBJ2-1,TRBV4-2,-,TRBD2
TGTGCCAGCAGCTCGAACCCCCCTAGCGGGAGTAATGAGCAGTTCTTC,CASSSNPPSGSNEQFF,TRBJ2-1,TRBV5-5,-,TRBD2
TGTGCCAGCACCGGGAACGCTGAAGCTTTCTTT,CASTGNAEAFF,TRBJ1-1,TRBV25-1,-,-
TGTGCCAGCAGTTTGCGCGACAATCAGCCCCAGCATTTT,CASSLRDNQPQHF,TRBJ1-5,TRBV28,-,-
TGCGCCAGCAGCCAAGATCGGGTGAACACCATATATTTT,CASSQDRVNTIYF,TRBJ1-3,TRBV4-3,few,-
TGTGCCAGCAGCAAAGGTCACGGGACAGGGACGGAGATGAACACTGAAGCTTTCTTT,CASSKGHGTGTEMNTEAFF,TRBJ1-1,TRBV21-1,-,-
TGTGCCAGCAGCTTCGTCTCAGAGACCCAGTACTTC,CASSFVSETQYF,TRBJ2-5,TRBV5-4,few,-
TGTGCCATCAGTGACAGACTAGCGGGAGAACGCTACGAGCAGTACTTC,CAISDRLAGERYEQYF,TRBJ2-7,TRBV10-3,-,TRBD2
TGTGCCAGCAGCTTAGGGCGGGCCGTGTGGCAGTTCTTC,CASSLGRAVWQFF,TRBJ2-1,TRBV7-2,-,-
TGTGCCAGCAGCAGTTTACGACAGGGTCTGGGAGAGACCCAGTACTTC,CASSSLRQGLGETQYF,TRBJ2-5,TRBV5-6,few,TRBD1
TGTGCCAGTAGGTTTAATCTTAACACCGGGGAGCTGTTTTTT,CASRFNLNTGELFF,TRBJ2-2,TRBV19,-,-
TGTGCCAGCAGCTCAATCCGGGACTCGCGGGATGAGCAGTTCTTC,CASSSIRDSRDEQFF,TRBJ2-1,TRBV7-9,-,-
TGTGCCAGTAGTATGACGGACTCTCCCCAGCATTTT,CASSMTDSPQHF,TRBJ1-5,TRBV19,few,-
TGTGCCAGCAGTTTACTTGGGACTGCCCCCTACAATGAGCAGTTCTTC,CASSLLGTAPYNEQFF,TRBJ2-1,TRBV27,-,-
TGTGCCAGCAGTTTAACTGGGCCACCCTACGAGCAGTACTTC,CASSLTGPPYEQYF,TRBJ2-7,TRBV28,-,-
TGCAGCGTGATCCTAGCGGGAGGGCCGGTTGAGCAGTTCTTC,CSVILAGGPVEQFF,TRBJ2-1,TRBV29-1,-,TRBD2
TGTGCCAGCACCGTTGGGACTAGCTCCTACAATGAGCAGTTCTTC,CASTVGTSSYNEQFF,TRBJ2-1,TRBV7-3,few,TRBD2
TGTGCCAGTACCACCTTTAGGGCAGGGGGAAGAAGTCAGCCCCAGCATTTT,CASTTFRAGGRSQPQHF,TRBJ1-5,TRBV19,-,TRBD1
TGTGCCAGCAGTTTATTGGCCAGCTATGGCTACACCTTC,CASSLLASYGYTF,TRBJ1-2,TRBV28,few,-
TGTGCCAGCAGCTTACCCGGACAGGGAACCTACGAGCAGTACTTC,CASSLPGQGTYEQYF,TRBJ2-7,TRBV5-4,few,TRBD1
TGTGCCAGCAGCCCGGGGATCTCTGGGGCCAACGTCCTGACTTTC,CASSPGISGANVLTF,TRBJ2-6,TRBV5-6,few,-
TGTGCCAGCAGGGACTCTAGCGGCCTACACAATGAGCAGTTCTTC,CASRDSSGLHNEQFF,TRBJ2-1,TRBV7-6,-,TRBD2
TGCGCCAGCAGCTTGGCCCCCGAAGAGACCCAGTACTTC,CASSLAPEETQYF,TRBJ2-5,TRBV5-1,-,-
TGTGCCAGCACCCTCTGGAGCTCTGGGGCCAACGTCCTGACTTTC,CASTLWSSGANVLTF,TRBJ2-6,TRBV27,-,-
TGTGCCAGTAGTATGGAACAGTCCTACGAGCAGTACTTC,CASSMEQSYEQYF,TRBJ2-7,TRBV19,few,-
TGCGCCAGCAGTCAATCGTTCGAAAAGGGGGTTTTTACCTACGAGCAGTACTTC,CASSQSFEKGVFTYEQYF,TRBJ2-7,TRBV23-1,-,-
TGTGCCAGCAGCTTAAAAGCTAGCGGGACGGAGACCCAGTACTTC,CASSLKASGTETQYF,TRBJ2-5,TRBV7-2,few,TRBD2